This TCR beta chain was sequenced in a study of T cell responses to AZD1222 COVID-19 vaccine. The study's findings and limits: Scientists sampled the repertoires only once the peak T cell response had passed. Elevations in Spike-specific TCR breadth and depth followed administration of two AZD1222 doses. Seropositive at baseline were only a handful of AZD1222 recipients.

Details on this clone: Its antigen is not known.

Produced via immunoSEQ multiplex PCR; TCRdb's table is partial and in-frame only. The data show some 200,000 clones, 88% seen once. The sample was peripheral blood, taken 28 days after the second AZD1222 dose. The sequence derives from an adult who received the AZD1222 COVID-19 vaccine.

The chain's CDR3 is CASSSTGNSNQPQHF. The CDR3 coding sequence is TGTGCCAGCAGCTCTACAGGGAACAGCAATCAGCCCCAGCATTTT. The rearrangement links TRBV7-2 to TRBJ1-5; D may be TRBD1 (6 bases). Germline CDR1 SGHTA, CDR2 FQGNSA. This CDR3 region has 15 residues. Trimming left V 4 bases short and J 1 base short, with 11 bases between.